This record looks at one TCR beta chain sequence and its context. The record originates from a study of T cell responses to AZD1222 COVID-19 vaccine. The data were produced by immunoSEQ multiplex PCR, yet TCRdb's version contains in-frame clones alone and is incomplete. Here the sample spans about 94,000 clones, 70% to 90% being singletons. The CDR3 is 12 residues long. Trimming left V 0 bases short and J 11 bases short, with 8 bases between. Germline V gene data show CDR1 as ENHRY and CDR2 as SYGVKD. J is TRBJ1-3 and V is TRBV10-3; TRBD1 might be the D (5 bases). The origin of this receptor is an adult in good health. This material consisted of peripheral blood, taken on day 0 of AZD1222 vaccination. The CDR3 bases are TGTGCCATCAGTGAGTCCCGGGGGGCCATATATTTT. It codes for CAISESRGAIYF.